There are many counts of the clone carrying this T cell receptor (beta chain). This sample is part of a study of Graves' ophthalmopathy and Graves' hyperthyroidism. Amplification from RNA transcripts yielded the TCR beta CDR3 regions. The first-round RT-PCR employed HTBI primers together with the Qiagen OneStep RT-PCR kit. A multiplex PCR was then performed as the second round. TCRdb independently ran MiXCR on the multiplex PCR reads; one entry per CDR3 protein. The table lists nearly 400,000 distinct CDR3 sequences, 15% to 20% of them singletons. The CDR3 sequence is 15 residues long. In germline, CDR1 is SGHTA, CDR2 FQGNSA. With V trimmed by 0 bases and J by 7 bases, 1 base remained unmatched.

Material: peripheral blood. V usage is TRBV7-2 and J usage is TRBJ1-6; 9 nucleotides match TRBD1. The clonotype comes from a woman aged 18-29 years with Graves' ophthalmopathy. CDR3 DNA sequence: TGTGCCAGCAGCTTAGCCGGGACAGGGAATTCACCCCTCCACTTT. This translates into CASSLAGTGNSPLHF.